What follows are 30 T cell receptor beta chains derived from one specimen sequenced in a study of tumor-infiltrating lymphocytes in primary liver carcinoma. The authors made TCR beta cDNA from around 500 ng total RNA with a constant-region primer. A slightly modified ARM-PCR protocol with three nested multiplex PCR rounds produced these TCR beta libraries. The study ran its first two PCR rounds for nine to ten cycles each, using TRBV1-TRBV30 forward primers and a C-beta reverse primer. From the multiplex PCR reads, TCRdb called clonotypes with MiXCR, one entry per CDR3 protein. Here the sample spans more than 90,000 distinct CDR3 sequences, around two thirds being singletons. Both RNA and DNA were isolated together from about 21-30 mg of bulk tissue that had not been sorted. Material: liver tumor tissue from sampling region 2. The subset here: tumor region T2, inferior pole. The receptor source for this set is a woman between 55 and 75 years old with primary liver carcinoma and hepatitis B virus infection.

The rearrangement links TRBV4-1 to TRBJ1-2; D call uncertain. The germline V gene encodes CDR1 MGHRA and CDR2 YSYEKL. The CDR3 covers 16 residues. The V end was cut by 0 bases, the J end by 7 bases, with 18 bases between. DNA for the CDR3: TGCGCCAGCAGCCAAGATATCAGGAGCACGGGTGGTGGCTACACCTTC. It specifies CASSQDIRSTGGGYTF.

A few counts support this clonotype. This sequence may be a read error, since a much larger clone differs from it by one base. The chain has TRBV5-1 and TRBJ1-1; 9 nucleotides agree with TRBD1. Germline CDR1 and CDR2: SGHRS and YFSETQ. V lost 4 bases to trimming and J lost 3 bases; unmatched junction nucleotides: 7. The CDR3 length is 15 residues. The CDR3 DNA sequence: TGCGCCAGCAGCGGGGACAGGGCGGGTTACACTGAAGCTTTCTTT. Protein sequence: CASSGDRAGYTEAFF.

On this clonotype itself: A much larger clone is a single base away; this may be a read error. The gene calls are TRBV30 and TRBJ1-2; D not resolved. Germline-derived CDR1 and CDR2 are GTSNPN and SVGIG (reference sequence). CDR3 length: 13 amino acids. The CDR3 sequence is CAWSPMGNYDYTF. CDR3 coding DNA: TGTGCCTGGAGTCCCATGGGGAACTATGACTACACCTTC.

Remarks on this clonotype: Mismatch with germline at one junction end may stem from a read error. The chain links TRBV6-1 to TRBJ2-6; maybe TRBD1 (6 bases). CDR1 and CDR2 from the germline V gene are MNHNS and SASEGT. The CDR3 is 16 amino acids. The CDR3 here is CVSSEEAGPGANVLTF. As DNA, the CDR3 is TGTGTCAGCAGTGAAGAAGCAGGGCCAGGGGCCAACGTCCTTACTTTC.

This sequence joins TRBV11-2 and TRBJ1-1; possibly TRBD1 for D (6 bases). Germline V gene lookup returns CDR1 SGHAT and CDR2 FQNNGV. This CDR3 comprises 16 residues. The CDR3 sequence is CNSSQPGGARTTEAFF. The CDR3, as DNA: TGTAACAGCAGCCAACCCGGGGGGGCGCGTACCACTGAAGCTTTCTTT.

To note about this clonotype: A much larger clone lies a single base off, so this may be a read error. The V call is TRBV7-8, the J call TRBJ1-2; tentatively, D is TRBD1 (5 bases). CDR1 SGHVS and CDR2 FQNEAQ come from the germline V gene. V dropped 5 bases and J dropped 4 bases, with 20 bases sitting between them. The CDR3 totals 16 residues. The CDR3 region has the DNA TGTGCCAGCAGCCCTCCGGGGACGAGGAATATCTATGGCTACACCTTC. Its translation is CASSPPGTRNIYGYTF.

Of note for this clonotype: One end of the junction fails to match germline, which may point to a read error. The chain recombines TRBV11-1 with TRBJ2-3; D unresolved. CDR1 SGHAT and CDR2 FQDESV come from the germline V gene (reference sequence). The CDR3 sequence is 18 residues long. CDR3 region: CASGLDGIPVSSTDTQYF. DNA of the CDR3: TGTGCCAGCGGCTTAGATGGAATACCGGTTTCTAGCACAGATACGCAGTATTTT.

This clonotype is labeled medium-sized. The rearrangement uses TRBV11-2 and TRBJ2-1, with D uncertain. The CDR3 runs 17 residues. Germline V CDR1 and CDR2: SGHAT, FQNNGV. Trimming took 3 bases from V and 0 from J, leaving 15 bases between them. The DNA for the CDR3 is TGTGCCAGCAGCTTGAATGCCGCACCACTCTCCTACAATGAGCAGTTCTTC. Translating it yields CASSLNAAPLSYNEQFF.

This clonotype has more than one count but fewer than ten. A much larger clone differs from this one at a single base, so this may be a read error. The chain carries TRBV12-3 or TRBV12-4 and TRBJ2-3; D call uncertain. Trimming pared 3 bases from V and 6 bases from J, leaving 4 bases between. The CDR3 is 11 residues long. The CDR3 spells CASSFQDTQYF. The CDR3 DNA sequence: TGTGCCAGCAGTTTCCAGGATACGCAGTATTTT.

The chain combines TRBV5-1 with TRBJ2-3; the match to TRBD2 covers 11 bases. V lost 0 bases and J lost 3; bases outside the gene matches: 3. This CDR3 has 16 residues. In germline, CDR1 is SGHRS, CDR2 YFSETQ. The CDR3 DNA follows: TGCGCCAGCAGCTTGGATGGACTAGCGGGTACAGATACGCAGTATTTT. This sequence encodes CASSLDGLAGTDTQYF. Looking up the rest from reference TRBV5-1 and TRBJ2-3 gives the full variable domain: KAGVTQTPRYLIKTRGQQVTLSCSPISGHRSVSWYQQTPGQGLQFLFEYFSETQRNKGNFPGRFSGRQFSNSRSEMNVSTLELGDSALYLCASSLDGLAGTDTQYFGPGTRLTVL.

This clonotype was counted many times. V gene TRBV12-3 or TRBV12-4 combines with J gene TRBJ1-2; 7 positions agree with TRBD1. The CDR3 runs 14 residues. Trimming took 4 bases from V and 7 from J; bases not matched to a gene: 9. CDR3 DNA: TGTGCCAGCAGTTCGCTGACAGGGTTCCTTGGCTACACCTTC. It is translated as CASSSLTGFLGYTF.

This clonotype appeared many times. The J gene is TRBJ2-3, the V gene TRBV30; maybe TRBD1 (6 bases). CDR3 length: 14 residues. Germline CDR1 reads GTSNPN; CDR2 reads SVGIG (reference sequence). The ends were cut back, 4 bases at V and 14 bases at J, with 25 bases in the middle. For the CDR3, the DNA is TGTGCCTGGATTAACAAAAATGGGGCAGGGGAAAGGTATTTT. Translating it yields CAWINKNGAGERYF.

With respect to this clonotype: Germline is not matched at one junction end, which may reflect a read error. The chain combines TRBV11-2 with TRBJ2-1, with D tentatively TRBD1 (6 bases). Germline V gives CDR1 SGHAT, CDR2 FQNNGV. This CDR3 spans 15 amino acids. The CDR3 nucleotides read TGTGCCAGCAGCTTGCCGGGTTTGTGGGACAATGAGCAGATCTTC. Its translation is CASSLPGLWDNEQIF.

Concerning this clonotype itself: Since a much larger clone is just one base distant, this may be a read error. V is TRBV14 and J is TRBJ2-1; the match to TRBD1 covers 9 bases. The CDR3 length is 17 residues. Germline CDR1 and CDR2: SGHDN and FVKESK. The CDR3 nucleotides are TGTGCCAGCAGCGAGGGACAGGGCGTAAGATATTACAGTGAGCAGTTCTTC. Its translation: CASSEGQGVRYYSEQFF. The variable domain in full, completed from reference TRBV14 and TRBJ2-1, reads EAGVTQFPSHSVIEKGQTVTLRCDPISGHDNLYWYRRVMGKEIKFLLHFVKESKQDESGMPNNRFLAERTGGTYSTLKVQPAELEDSGVYFCASSEGQGVRYYSEQFFGPGTRLTVL.

Comment on this clonotype: An end of the junction differs from the germline gene, which may be a read error. The gene calls are TRBV6-1 and TRBJ1-6; unclear D gene. The germline V gene encodes CDR1 MNHNS and CDR2 SASEGT. The CDR3 spans 14 residues. The CDR3 bases are TGTGCCAGCAGTAAGTCTTGGGGATACTCACCCCTCCACTTC. It encodes CASSKSWGYSPLHF.

Comment on this clonotype: At one end the junction does not follow the germline gene, possibly because of a read error. The chain has TRBV11-3 and TRBJ2-1; D gene ambiguous. The germline V gene encodes CDR1 SGHNT and CDR2 YENEEA. The CDR3 is 14 amino acids. The CDR3 reads CANSPQSSYNEQFF. Written as DNA, the CDR3 is TGTGCCAACAGCCCCCAGAGCTCTTACAATGAGCAGTTCTTC. Full variable domain (rest looked up from reference TRBV11-3 and TRBJ2-1): EAGVVQSPRYKIIEKKQPVAFWCNPISGHNTLYWYLQNLGQGPELLIRYENEEAVDDSQLPKDRFSAERLKGVDSTLKIQPAELGDSAVYLCANSPQSSYNEQFFGPGTRLTVL.

In regard to this clonotype: The junction and the germline gene differ at one end; a read error may be behind it. This chain uses TRBV29-1 with TRBJ2-5; D is possibly TRBD2 (5 bases). This CDR3 has 8 amino acids. Germline V gene data show CDR1 as SQVTM and CDR2 as ANQGSEA. This CDR3 reads CSVWPSGF. The CDR3 nucleotides are TGCAGCGTTTGGCCCTCGGGGTTC.

With respect to this clonotype: An end of the junction does not agree with germline; a read error may underlie this. The chain links TRBV12-3 or TRBV12-4 to TRBJ2-7; 7 nucleotides align to TRBD2. The CDR3 length is 15 residues. CDR3 sequence: CASTQETGGRNEQYF. As DNA, the CDR3 is TGTGCCAGCACCCAAGAAACGGGAGGTCGGAACGAGCAATACTTC.

Note on this clonotype: An end of the junction does not agree with germline; a read error may underlie this. The chain is built from TRBV5-1 and TRBJ2-1; 12 nucleotides agree with TRBD1. This CDR3 is built from 18 residues. The germline V gene has CDR1 SGHRS and CDR2 YFSETQ. CDR3 sequence: CASSPEPGGDRGRNEQLF. The CDR3 coding sequence is TGCGCCAGCAGTCCGGAACCCGGTGGGGACAGGGGGCGCAATGAGCAGCTCTTC. Complete variable domain (other parts from reference TRBV5-1 and TRBJ2-1): KAGVTQTPRYLIKTRGQQVTLSCSPISGHRSVSWYQQTPGQGLQFLFEYFSETQRNKGNFPGRFSGRQFSNSRSEMNVSTLELGDSALYLCASSPEPGGDRGRNEQLFGPGTRLTVL.

The CDR3 reads CASSRAGSTYNEQFF. CDR3 DNA sequence: TGTGCCAGCAGTCGGGCGGGAAGCACCTACAATGAGCAGTTCTTC. This rearrangement joins TRBV28 to TRBJ2-1, with D possibly being TRBD2 (6 bases). This CDR3 has 15 residues. Trimming removed 5 bases at V and 2 bases at J, with 13 bases between. Germline values: CDR1 MDHEN, CDR2 SYDVKM.

With respect to this clonotype: One end of the junction is discordant with germline, which a read error may explain. The chain employs TRBV6-1 and TRBJ2-7, with 7 bases fitting TRBD2. This CDR3 spans 13 amino acids. Germline V gene sequence: CDR1 MNHNS, CDR2 SASEGT. The CDR3 loop reads CTSTATGTTEQYF. The CDR3 nucleotides read TGTACCAGCACTGCAACCGGGACTACCGAGCAGTACTTC.

Comment on this clonotype: Relative to the germline gene, one junction end is altered; a read error may explain this. V usage is TRBV4-1 and J usage is TRBJ1-2, with 7 positions matching TRBD1. This CDR3 contains 14 residues. The germline V gene has CDR1 MGHRA and CDR2 YSYEKL. The CDR3 sequence: CASSQSGGSYGYTF. The CDR3 bases are TGCGCCAGCAGCCAATCAGGGGGATCCTATGGCTATACCTTC.

The chain carries TRBV28 and TRBJ2-1; TRBD2 aligns across 7 bases. CDR3 size: 16 residues. V gave up 7 bases and J gave up 0 bases; unmatched junction bases: 9. In germline, CDR1 is MDHEN, CDR2 SYDVKM. CDR3 DNA sequence: TGTGCCAGCACCTTGGGCGGGAGTAGCTCCTACAATGAGCAGTTCTTC. Encoded protein: CASTLGGSSSYNEQFF.

Note on this clonotype: The conserved phenylalanine or tryptophan is not found at the CDR3 terminus, so this likely reflects a read error. The chain has TRBV11-2 and TRBJ2-1; tentative D call: TRBD1 (6 bases). This CDR3 comprises 15 residues. Germline V gene lookup returns CDR1 SGHAT and CDR2 FQNNGV. In DNA, the CDR3 is TGTGCCAGCAGCCTAGAAGGGGGAGAAATCAATGAGCAGTTCTAC. Protein product: CASSLEGGEINEQFY.

For this clonotype: A read error is likely, as this CDR3 ends without the conserved phenylalanine or tryptophan. This chain uses TRBV14 with TRBJ1-5; possibly TRBD1 for D (5 bases). This CDR3 comprises 14 residues. Germline lookup yields CDR1 SGHDN and CDR2 FVKESK. The CDR3 loop reads CANSQRGLNQPQHS. The CDR3 DNA reads TGTGCCAACAGCCAAAGGGGTTTGAATCAGCCCCAGCATTCT.

There are many counts of this clonotype. The chain employs TRBV5-4 and TRBJ2-1, with 8 bases that match TRBD2. Germline CDR1 reads SGHNT; CDR2 reads YYREEE (reference sequence). Trimming at V came to 4 bases and at J to 2 bases, leaving 5 bases not matched to a gene. The CDR3 is 15 residues long. The DNA for the CDR3 is TGTGCCAGCAGCGAGGCGGGAGGCCCCTACAATGAGCAGTTCTTC. Its protein is CASSEAGGPYNEQFF.

The rearrangement joins TRBV29-1 to TRBJ1-1; maybe TRBD1 (5 bases). The germline V gene has CDR1 SQVTM and CDR2 ANQGSEA. V was pared by 8 bases and J by 10 bases, with 11 bases between. The CDR3 is 9 amino acids. The CDR3, as DNA: TGCAGCAGAGGGGATGGAGCTTTCTTT. It specifies CSRGDGAFF.

This clonotype was detected ten times or more. This rearrangement joins TRBV5-1 to TRBJ1-6; 9 positions match TRBD1. The CDR3 loop spans 16 amino acids. Germline V gene data show CDR1 as SGHRS and CDR2 as YFSETQ. The V segment lost 3 bases and the J segment 7 bases; nucleotides outside the gene matches: 8. Here the CDR3 DNA reads TGCGCCAGCAGCTCCGGGACAGGGAATGGGAATTCACCCCTCCACTTT. Translating it yields CASSSGTGNGNSPLHF.

A remark on this clonotype: One end of the junction fails to match germline, which may point to a read error. The chain combines TRBV11-2 with TRBJ2-7; weak D call: TRBD2 (5 bases). The V gene's germline CDR1 is SGHAT and CDR2 FQNNGV. The CDR3 is made up of 14 amino acids. The CDR3 DNA is TGTGCAAGCAGCCACACTAGTGCCTCCTACGAGCAGTACTTC. Translating gives CASSHTSASYEQYF.

The chain recombines TRBV11-2 with TRBJ2-7; TRBD1 matches at 12 bases. The CDR3 sequence is 17 residues long. Germline V gene lookup returns CDR1 SGHAT and CDR2 FQNNGV. CDR3 loop: CDNSFQPGQGARNEQYF. Here the CDR3 DNA reads TGTGACAACAGCTTCCAACCGGGACAGGGGGCGCGAAACGAGCAGTACTTC.